This T cell receptor (beta chain) was profiled in a study of CD8 T cells in ankylosing spondylitis. There are 12 residues in the CDR3. V shed 4 bases and J shed 10 bases, with 11 bases lying between them. TCRdb redid the calling of the 5' RACE reads with MiXCR, one entry per CDR3 protein. The data show more than 150,000 distinct CDR3 sequences, roughly 20% seen once. Findings and limits, study-wide: Seemingly distinctive of ankylosing spondylitis blood was a TCR beta motif formed by eight highly homologous variants.

This clonotype was detected ten times or more. Its antigen remains unidentified. The sample comprised blood, either unsorted or a sorted T cell fraction (not recorded which). The chain couples TRBV12-3 or TRBV12-4 to TRBJ2-4; D not resolved. This clonotype was obtained from a male donor under 30 with ankylosing spondylitis or in good health (not recorded which). Here the CDR3 reads CASSSAGQIQYF. The CDR3, as DNA: TGTGCCAGCAGTTCGGCCGGTCAGATTCAGTACTTC.